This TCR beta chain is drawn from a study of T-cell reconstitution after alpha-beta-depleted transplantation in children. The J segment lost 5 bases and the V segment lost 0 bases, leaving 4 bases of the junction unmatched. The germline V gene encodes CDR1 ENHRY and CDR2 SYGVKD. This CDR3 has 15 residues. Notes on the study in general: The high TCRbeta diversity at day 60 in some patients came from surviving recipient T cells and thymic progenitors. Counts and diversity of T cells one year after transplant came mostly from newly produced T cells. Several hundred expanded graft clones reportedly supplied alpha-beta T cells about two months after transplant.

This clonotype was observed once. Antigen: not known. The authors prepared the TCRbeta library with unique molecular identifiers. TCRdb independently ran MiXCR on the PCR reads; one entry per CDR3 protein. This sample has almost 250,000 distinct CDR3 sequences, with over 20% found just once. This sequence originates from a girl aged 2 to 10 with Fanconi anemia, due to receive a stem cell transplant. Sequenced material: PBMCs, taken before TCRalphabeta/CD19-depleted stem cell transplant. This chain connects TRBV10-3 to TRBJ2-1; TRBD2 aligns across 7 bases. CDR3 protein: CAISESRDYHNEQFF. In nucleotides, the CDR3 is TGTGCCATCAGTGAGTCTCGGGACTACCACAATGAGCAGTTCTTC.